Included here is one T cell receptor (beta chain) sequence, with context. This clonotype was picked up a small number of times. This receptor's antigen is unknown. No per-base quality is available; no much larger clone lies one base away. The method was RACE. Sequencing took place on a NextSeq 500. Library preparation attached unique molecular identifiers to individual cDNA molecules for quantitative, reproducible TCR counting. For every blood RNA sample, sequencing covered both the TCR alpha and TCR beta chains. The original methods were these. Samples had a median of roughly 91,000 TCRs, with a range from about 23,224 to 750,000. The Decombinator software suite was used to annotate V, J and CDR3 in the TCR reads. To make PS versus PT1 abundance plots, every sample was subsampled to the same number of TCRs (28,000). Expanded TCRs were defined as absent before sensitization and observed at least eight times at the 2-week time point. In TCRdb, the public reads were trimmed at Q25 with fastp and aligned with MiXCR, with productive beta chains retained. Each entry merges the rows of one CDR3 protein and shows their most common DNA and genes. TCRdb's processing, not the authors' own work, is the source of the V and J calls. Recorded for this sample are roughly 100,000 distinct CDR3 sequences; 9.6% of them occurred a single time. The ten largest clones represent 3% to 4.5% of the sample.

This sample was included in a study of human T cells and chemical hapten exposure (dated by TCRdb to the early 2020s). Regarding the complete study: For sensitization, 2% DPC in acetone was applied to a roughly 2 cm by roughly 2 cm area of upper inner arm skin. Patients additionally received weekly therapeutic DPC doses to the scalp throughout the approximately 25-week study period. Patch tests used Finn chambers with 0.01% DPC on the upper back, scored after 6 days by International Contact Dermatitis Research Group standards. The patient cohort, mostly female, included alopecia areata with under or over 50% scalp involvement, alopecia totalis and alopecia universalis. Libraries were pooled for sequencing, and per-sample TCR yields varied mainly because of small differences in library volumes within the pool. Peripheral blood TCR repertoire changes were tracked in vivo in alopecia patients during primary and secondary sensitization to the hapten diphenylcyclopropenone (DPC). Patient blood was sampled pre-sensitization (week 0) and at 2, 6 and about 24 weeks after DPC sensitization. Blood for TCR sequencing was provided by twenty-nine alopecia patients at one to four time points (pre-sensitization, 2, 6 and 24 weeks).

Points the paper makes about the study in general: Repeated subsampling changed both the strength of the expansion versus patch-test correlation and the threshold at which that correlation became significant. All patients had alopecia, a presumed autoimmune disease, so their immune response might differ from that of healthy individuals. Significantly more large CDR3 similarity clusters were formed by expanded TCRs than by pre-sensitization or healthy control sets, consistent with antigen-driven responses. Patch test score was positively correlated with the number of PT1 expanded TCRs, with significance at thresholds 8, 16 and 32 but not at 4. DPC sensitization did not change the number of TCRs with a frequency above 1 in 1000, and there was no evidence of changes in global repertoire structure.

The time point label here, explained by the study, means: pre-sensitization, week 0. The treatment or condition label, read with the paper, signifies: therapeutic diphenylcyclopropenone sensitization with weekly scalp DPC. At each patch-test visit, blood was drawn before the patch test was applied. To be eligible, patients had to be aged 18 to 70, diagnosed with alopecia and judged suitable for DPC therapy, while pregnant patients were excluded. Total RNA was extracted from unfractionated whole blood collected in Tempus Blood RNA tubes. The CDR3 starts with the cysteine, ends with the phenylalanine, and has 12 residues. Of the read, only the CDR3 DNA is kept; its 36 bases are in frame from base 1. CDR1 and CDR2 (MNHNS, SASEGT) derive from the germline V gene. V was cut back by 9 bases and J by 7 bases, leaving a gap of 13 bases between them.

Recombination linked TRBV6-1 to TRBJ1-5; the D gene is unclear. Sequenced material: whole blood, taken in connection with sensitization to the hapten diphenylcyclopropenone (DPC). This receptor was obtained from a woman between 40 and 50 years old with alopecia areata. Some clones in this sample may be carry-over from other donors' samples. The DNA sequence is as follows: TGTGCCAGTACGACGGAGGGACAGCCCCAGCATTTT. Translated, this is CASTTEGQPQHF.